This T cell receptor beta chain was found in a study of tumor-infiltrating lymphocytes in primary liver carcinoma. The researchers produced TCR beta cDNA from 450 to 600 ng total RNA with a constant-region primer. Libraries for TCR beta were built through three nested multiplex PCR rounds, which together made up a slightly modified ARM-PCR procedure. With TRBV1-TRBV30 forward primers and a C-beta reverse primer, the first two PCR rounds were run for around 10 cycles each. TCRdb independently ran MiXCR on the multiplex PCR reads; one entry per CDR3 protein. The repertoire holds 310,000 or so distinct CDR3 sequences, with around three fifths as singletons. CDR3 size: 15 residues. From germline, CDR1 is SQVTM and CDR2 ANQGSEA. Trimming cost V 0 bases and J 13 bases; bases outside gene matches: 15. RNA isolated from unsorted whole blood supplied the blood RNA, with germline DNA also extracted.

The chain links TRBV29-1 to TRBJ2-1; 7 nucleotides match TRBD2. Sequencing was carried out using peripheral blood. The TCR was taken from a woman in her thirties with primary liver carcinoma and hepatitis B virus infection. The CDR3: CSVEDMASGGVVQFF. CDR3 nucleotide sequence: TGCAGCGTTGAAGATATGGCTAGCGGAGGAGTAGTCCAGTTCTTC.